The 11 T cell receptor beta chains below all came from one sample that was sequenced in a study of blood T cell repertoires in COVID-19. Libraries were prepared by immunoSEQ multiplex PCR; TCRdb keeps only in-frame clonotypes and omits some of them. The sample lists some 230,000 clones, around 84% seen once, with 5.1% in the top ten. The sample comprised peripheral blood. These receptors were collected from a woman in her fifties or sixties who had recovered from COVID-19.

As regards this clone: Within the sample, other DNA sequences also encode this same CDR3. The rearrangement links TRBV7-3 to TRBJ2-5; no firm D call. CDR3 length equals 13 residues. CDR1 is SGHTA, CDR2 FQGTGA, per germline. V was clipped by 5 bases and J by 2 bases, with 9 bases between them. The DNA for the CDR3 is TGTGCCAGCAGCCTGAGTAGACAAGAGACCCAGTACTTC. As protein: CASSLSRQETQYF.

This clone has a single count. J is TRBJ2-7 and V is TRBV6-5, with 9 bases matching TRBD1. Germline V gene lookup returns CDR1 MNHEY and CDR2 SVGAGI. V was pared by 4 bases and J by 3 bases, with 7 bases of the junction left unmatched. This CDR3 has 15 residues. The CDR3 DNA reads as TGTGCCAGCAGTTGGGGGACAGGGAAAAACTACGAGCAGTACTTC. Translation gives CASSWGTGKNYEQYF.

The chain combines TRBV7-2 with TRBJ1-2, with D uncertain. Trimming took off 2 bases at V and 4 bases at J, with 11 bases between the two ends. CDR1 is SGHTA and CDR2 is FQGNSA in the germline V gene. There are 14 residues in the CDR3. Here the CDR3 reads CASSLQLEFYGYTF. The DNA for the CDR3 is TGTGCCAGCAGCTTACAGTTGGAGTTCTATGGCTACACCTTC.

V gene TRBV4-2 combines with J gene TRBJ1-5; a possible D gene is TRBD1 (6 bases). CDR3 size: 15 residues. Germline loops: CDR1 LGHNA, CDR2 YNFKEQ. V was trimmed by 0 bases and J by 4 bases, leaving 10 bases between them. This chain's CDR3 is CASSQEGGPNQPQHF. CDR3 coding DNA: TGTGCCAGCAGCCAAGAAGGGGGTCCGAATCAGCCCCAGCATTTT.

The rearrangement uses TRBV29-1 and TRBJ1-2; 7 positions match TRBD1. Germline CDR1 is SQVTM and CDR2 is ANQGSEA. The V segment lost 7 bases and the J segment 6 bases; nucleotides outside the gene matches: 8. CDR3 length: 12 residues. Written as DNA, the CDR3 is TGCAGCGCGTTAACAGGGGCAAATGGCTACACCTTC. Amino acid sequence: CSALTGANGYTF. Full variable domain (outside the CDR3, taken from reference TRBV29-1 and TRBJ1-2): SAVISQKPSRDICQRGTSLTIQCQVDSQVTMMFWYRQQPGQSLTLIATANQGSEATYESGFVIDKFPISRPNLTFSTLTVSNMSPEDSSIYLCSALTGANGYTFGSGTRLTVV.

The chain recombines TRBV7-2 with TRBJ2-5, with 9 bases fitting TRBD2. With 3 bases clipped from V and 1 base from J, the junction kept 3 bases outside the gene matches. The CDR3 contains 15 residues. Germline CDR1 and CDR2: SGHTA and FQGNSA. The CDR3 loop is CASSFAGGIQETQYF. CDR3 bases: TGTGCCAGCAGCTTTGCGGGGGGGATCCAAGAGACCCAGTACTTC.

This chain joins TRBV6-2 or TRBV6-3 and TRBJ2-5, with 8 bases fitting TRBD2. Per germline, CDR1 MNHEY and CDR2 SVGEGT. The CDR3 spans 16 residues. J lost 5 bases, V lost 3 bases, and 11 bases had no gene match. The CDR3 bases are TGTGCCAGCAGTTATAGCGGGATTGGGGGGGGTGAGACCCAGTACTTC. This sequence encodes CASSYSGIGGGETQYF.

The chain recombines TRBV18 with TRBJ1-2, with D hard to call. Between the trimmed V and J ends, which lost 2 bases and 0 bases, there was a span of 10 bases. Looked up from germline, CDR1 is KGHSH and CDR2 is LQKENI. This CDR3 has 15 residues. CDR3 sequence reads: CASSPLPETNYGYTF. The CDR3 DNA follows: TGTGCCAGCTCACCATTGCCAGAAACTAACTATGGCTACACCTTC.

The chain carries TRBV13 and TRBJ1-4; no clear D. V dropped 5 bases and J dropped 4 bases, with 20 bases sitting between them. This CDR3 contains 17 residues. CDR1 and CDR2 from the germline V gene are PRHDT and FYEKMQ (reference sequence). In DNA form, the CDR3 reads TGTGCCAGCAGCCCTATAGTACAGTTGAAAGATAATGAAAAACTGTTTTTT. This gives the protein CASSPIVQLKDNEKLFF.

The rearrangement joins TRBV6-5 to TRBJ2-5, with 10 bases fitting TRBD1. After removal of 6 bases from V and 4 bases from J, the junction contained 8 bases not matched to a gene. The CDR3 length is 15 residues. The V gene's germline CDR1 is MNHEY and CDR2 SVGAGI. The CDR3 here is CASRRQGADGETQYF. The CDR3 nucleotides read TGTGCCAGCAGGCGACAGGGGGCAGATGGAGAGACCCAGTACTTC.

The genes are TRBV3-1 (or the pseudogene TRBV3-2) and TRBJ2-2, with unresolved D. Germline-derived CDR1 and CDR2 are LGHDT and YNNKEL (reference sequence). This CDR3 region has 12 residues. V dropped 7 bases and J dropped 6 bases, with 9 bases sitting between them. The CDR3 nucleotides read TGTGCCAGCAACTCATTTGCCGGGGAGCTGTTTTTT. Its translation: CASNSFAGELFF.